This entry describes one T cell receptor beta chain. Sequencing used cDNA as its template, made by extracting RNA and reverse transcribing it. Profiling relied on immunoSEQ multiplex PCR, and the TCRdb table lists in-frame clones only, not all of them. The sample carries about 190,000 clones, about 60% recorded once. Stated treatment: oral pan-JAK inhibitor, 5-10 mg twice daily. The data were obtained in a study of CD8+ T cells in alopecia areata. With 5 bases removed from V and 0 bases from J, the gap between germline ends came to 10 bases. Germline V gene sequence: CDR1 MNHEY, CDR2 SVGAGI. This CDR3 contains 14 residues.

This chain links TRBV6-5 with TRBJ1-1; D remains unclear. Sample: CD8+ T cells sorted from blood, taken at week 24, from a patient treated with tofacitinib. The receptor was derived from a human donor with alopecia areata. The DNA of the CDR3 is TGTGCCAGCAGTCTCGGTCGGGTGAACACTGAAGCTTTCTTT. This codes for CASSLGRVNTEAFF.